This record concerns one TCR beta chain sequence. Germline values: CDR1 SGDLS, CDR2 YYNGEE. Unmatched junction bases numbered 5, after V lost 0 bases and J lost 2 bases. The length of the CDR3 is 17 residues. This record comes from a study of PD-L1 blockade in urothelial cancer. Study in general: The number of prior chemotherapy regimens per patient was 0 to 3.

The table came from immunoSEQ multiplex PCR; TCRdb's copy has only in-frame clones and leaves some out. The top ten clones hold approximately 4.7% of a sample with about 70,000 clones, 80% to 85% of them seen once. The receptor comes from a man aged 65 to 79 with urothelial cancer. The sample was PBMCs, taken around atezolizumab (anti-PD-L1) treatment. This rearrangement joins TRBV9 to TRBJ2-1, with 10 bases identical to TRBD2. The CDR3 nucleotides read TGTGCCAGCAGCGTAGGGGGGACTAGCGCGACCTACAATGAGCAGTTCTTC. This sequence encodes CASSVGGTSATYNEQFF.